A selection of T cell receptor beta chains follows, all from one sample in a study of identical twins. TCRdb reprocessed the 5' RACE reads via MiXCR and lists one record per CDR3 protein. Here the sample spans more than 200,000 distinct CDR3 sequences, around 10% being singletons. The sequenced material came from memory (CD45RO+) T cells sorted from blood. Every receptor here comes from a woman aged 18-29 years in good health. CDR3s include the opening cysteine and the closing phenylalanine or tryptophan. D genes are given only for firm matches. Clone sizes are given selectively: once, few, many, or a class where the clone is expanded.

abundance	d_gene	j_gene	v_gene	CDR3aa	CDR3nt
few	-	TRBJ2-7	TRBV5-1	CASSLEPGSYEQYF	TGCGCCAGCAGCTTGGAGCCAGGCTCCTACGAGCAGTACTTC
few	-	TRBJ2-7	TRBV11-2	CASSFAGPFYEQYF	TGTGCCAGCAGCTTTGCAGGGCCCTTCTACGAGCAGTACTTC
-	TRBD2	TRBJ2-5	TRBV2	CASSFAGTSRETQYF	TGTGCCAGCAGTTTTGCCGGGACTAGTAGGGAGACCCAGTACTTC
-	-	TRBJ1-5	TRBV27	CASSLQSNQPQHF	TGTGCCAGCAGTTTACAGTCCAATCAGCCCCAGCATTTT
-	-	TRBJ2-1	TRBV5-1	CASSLGGARYNEQFF	TGCGCCAGCAGCTTGGGGGGGGCGAGATACAATGAGCAGTTCTTC
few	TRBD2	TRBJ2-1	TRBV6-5	CASSYQSSGGSREQFF	TGTGCCAGCAGTTACCAGTCCAGCGGGGGGTCAAGGGAGCAGTTCTTC
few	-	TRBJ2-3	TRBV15	CATSTSTDTQYF	TGTGCCACCAGTACTAGCACAGATACGCAGTATTTT
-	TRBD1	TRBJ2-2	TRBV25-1	CASGHSGTANTGELFF	TGTGCCAGCGGCCATTCCGGGACAGCGAACACCGGGGAGCTGTTTTTT
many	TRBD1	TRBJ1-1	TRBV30	CAWLHPGQARAEAFF	TGTGCCTGGCTTCATCCGGGACAGGCCCGGGCTGAAGCTTTCTTT
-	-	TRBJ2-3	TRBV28	CASMVTTDTQYF	TGTGCCAGCATGGTGACCACAGATACGCAGTATTTT
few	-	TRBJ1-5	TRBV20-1	CSATGTPNQPQHF	TGCAGTGCCACGGGGACGCCGAATCAGCCCCAGCATTTT
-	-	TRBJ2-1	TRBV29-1	CSVAYGLGSYNEQFF	TGCAGCGTTGCATATGGCTTGGGCTCCTACAATGAGCAGTTCTTC
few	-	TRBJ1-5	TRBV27	CASSRKQGQPQHF	TGTGCCAGCAGCCGAAAACAGGGTCAGCCCCAGCATTTT
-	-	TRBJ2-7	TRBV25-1	CASSDHLTDYKQYF	TGTGCCAGCAGTGATCACCTGACTGATTACAAGCAGTACTTC
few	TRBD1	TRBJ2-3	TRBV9	CASSPLSGTGIHTQYF	TGTGCCAGCAGCCCTTTATCGGGGACAGGGATTCATACGCAGTATTTT
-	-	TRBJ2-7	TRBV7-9	CASGLLEEQYF	TGTGCCAGCGGCCTCCTAGAGGAGCAGTACTTC
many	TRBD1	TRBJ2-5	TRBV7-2	CASSFNRGRETQYF	TGTGCCAGCAGCTTCAACAGGGGCAGGGAGACCCAGTACTTC
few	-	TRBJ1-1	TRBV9	CASSPFGPPGGTEAFF	TGTGCCAGCAGCCCCTTCGGTCCTCCTGGAGGCACTGAAGCTTTCTTT
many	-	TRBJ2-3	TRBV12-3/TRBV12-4	CASSLVGYTQYF	TGTGCCAGCAGTTTAGTAGGTTATACGCAGTATTTT
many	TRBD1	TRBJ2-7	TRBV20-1	CSAGGGTGINEQYF	TGCAGTGCAGGCGGCGGGACAGGGATCAACGAGCAGTACTTC
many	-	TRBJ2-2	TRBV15	CATSDSNTGELFF	TGTGCCACCAGCGACAGCAACACCGGGGAGCTGTTTTTT
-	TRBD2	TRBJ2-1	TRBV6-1	CASIERGGKNEQFF	TGTGCCAGCATCGAGCGGGGGGGCAAGAATGAGCAGTTCTTC
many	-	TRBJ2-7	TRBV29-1	CSVQGGSEDEQYF	TGCAGCGTCCAGGGGGGGAGCGAGGACGAGCAGTACTTC
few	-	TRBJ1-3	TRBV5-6	CASSLGQWTYTIYF	TGTGCCAGCAGCTTGGGCCAGTGGACTTACACCATATATTTT
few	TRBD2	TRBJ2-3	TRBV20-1	CSARSERGGGDTQYF	TGCAGTGCTAGGAGTGAACGGGGGGGCGGTGATACGCAGTATTTT
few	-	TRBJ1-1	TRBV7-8	CASSFWSSEAFF	TGTGCCAGCAGCTTTTGGTCGTCTGAAGCTTTCTTT
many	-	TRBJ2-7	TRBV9	CASSPSVRYYEQYF	TGTGCCAGCAGCCCCTCCGTCAGGTACTACGAGCAGTACTTC
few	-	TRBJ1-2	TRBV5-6	CASSHSGPPGGNGYTF	TGTGCCAGCAGCCACTCGGGCCCGCCGGGAGGGAATGGCTACACCTTC
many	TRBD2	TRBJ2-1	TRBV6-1	CASSERENFKLNEQFF	TGTGCCAGCAGTGAGCGGGAGAACTTCAAACTCAATGAGCAGTTCTTC